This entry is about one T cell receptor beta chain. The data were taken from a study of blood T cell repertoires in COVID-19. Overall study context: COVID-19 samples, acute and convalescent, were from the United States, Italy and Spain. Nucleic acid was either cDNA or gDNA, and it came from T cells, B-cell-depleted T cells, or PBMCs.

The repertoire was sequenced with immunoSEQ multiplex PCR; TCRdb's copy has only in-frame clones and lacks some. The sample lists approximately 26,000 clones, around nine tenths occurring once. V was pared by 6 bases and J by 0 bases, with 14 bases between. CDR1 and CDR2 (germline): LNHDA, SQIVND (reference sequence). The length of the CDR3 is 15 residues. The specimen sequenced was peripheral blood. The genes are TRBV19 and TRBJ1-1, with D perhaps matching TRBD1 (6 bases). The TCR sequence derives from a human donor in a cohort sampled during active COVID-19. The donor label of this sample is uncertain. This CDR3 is CASSSAGAVNTEAFF. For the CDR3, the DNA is TGTGCCAGTAGCAGTGCGGGGGCGGTGAACACTGAAGCTTTCTTT.